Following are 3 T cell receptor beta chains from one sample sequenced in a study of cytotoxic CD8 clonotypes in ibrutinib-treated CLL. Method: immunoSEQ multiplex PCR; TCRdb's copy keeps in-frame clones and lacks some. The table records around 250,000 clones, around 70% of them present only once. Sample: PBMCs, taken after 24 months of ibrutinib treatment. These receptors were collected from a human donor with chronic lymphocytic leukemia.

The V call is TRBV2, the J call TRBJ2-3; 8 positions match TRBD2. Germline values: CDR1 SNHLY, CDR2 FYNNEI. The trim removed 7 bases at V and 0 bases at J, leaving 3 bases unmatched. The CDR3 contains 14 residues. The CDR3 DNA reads TGTGCCAGCACTAAGCGGGAGAGCACAGATACGCAGTATTTT. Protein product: CASTKRESTDTQYF.

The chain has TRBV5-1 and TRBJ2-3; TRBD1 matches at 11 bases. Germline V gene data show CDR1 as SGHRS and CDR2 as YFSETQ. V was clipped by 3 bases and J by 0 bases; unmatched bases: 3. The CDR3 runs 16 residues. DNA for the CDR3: TGCGCCAGCAGCTCGGACAGGGGGCCTAGCACAGATACGCAGTATTTT. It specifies CASSSDRGPSTDTQYF.

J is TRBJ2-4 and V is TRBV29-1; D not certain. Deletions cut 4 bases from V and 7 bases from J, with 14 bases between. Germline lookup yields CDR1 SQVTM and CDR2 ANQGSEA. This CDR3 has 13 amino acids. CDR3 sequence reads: CSVVWANENIQYF. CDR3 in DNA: TGCAGCGTTGTCTGGGCGAACGAGAACATTCAGTACTTC.